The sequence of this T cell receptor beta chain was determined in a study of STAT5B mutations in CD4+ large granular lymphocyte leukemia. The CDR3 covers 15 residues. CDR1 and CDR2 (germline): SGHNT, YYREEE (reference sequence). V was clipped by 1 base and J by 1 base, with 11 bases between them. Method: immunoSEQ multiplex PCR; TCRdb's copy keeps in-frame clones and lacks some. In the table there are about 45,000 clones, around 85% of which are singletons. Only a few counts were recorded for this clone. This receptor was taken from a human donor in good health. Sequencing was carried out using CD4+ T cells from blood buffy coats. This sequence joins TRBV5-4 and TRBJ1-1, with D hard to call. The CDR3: CASSLWSTPNTEAFF. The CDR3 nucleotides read TGTGCCAGCAGCTTGTGGAGTACTCCGAACACTGAAGCTTTCTTT.